This T cell receptor (beta chain) emerged from a study of radiotherapy plus CTLA-4 blockade in lung cancer. Study-level information: Disease control was seen in approximately 30% of patients, objective responses in more than 15%.

V lost 1 base and J 4 bases, leaving 16 bases between the germline ends. The CDR3 contains 16 residues. Germline V lookup: CDR1 LNHNV, CDR2 YYDKDF (reference sequence). Sequencing was performed with immunoSEQ multiplex PCR; in TCRdb, only in-frame clones are kept and a portion is missing. The sample comprises approximately 67,000 clones, over 75% of which are singletons, and less than 5% rests with the top ten. The chain employs TRBV15 and TRBJ2-5, with TRBD1 as a possible D gene (6 bases). The sequences come from peripheral blood, collected from a patient treated with radiotherapy plus ipilimumab. The TCR comes from a human donor with non-small cell lung cancer who had a partial response to radiotherapy plus ipilimumab. The CDR3, as DNA: TGTGCCACCAGCAGAGCACATACAGGGATAGGAGAGACCCAGTACTTC. Translating gives CATSRAHTGIGETQYF.